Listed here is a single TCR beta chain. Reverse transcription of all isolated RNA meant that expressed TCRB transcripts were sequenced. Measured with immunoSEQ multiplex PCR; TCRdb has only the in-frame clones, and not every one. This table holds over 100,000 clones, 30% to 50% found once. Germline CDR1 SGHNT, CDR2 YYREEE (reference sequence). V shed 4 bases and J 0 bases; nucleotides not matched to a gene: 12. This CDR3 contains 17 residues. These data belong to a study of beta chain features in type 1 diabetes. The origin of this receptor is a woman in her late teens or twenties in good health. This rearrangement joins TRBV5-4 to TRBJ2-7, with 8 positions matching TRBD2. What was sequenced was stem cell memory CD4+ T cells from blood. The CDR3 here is CASSRRLTSGDSYEQYF. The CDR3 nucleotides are TGTGCCAGCAGCCGCCGCCTTACTAGCGGAGACTCCTACGAGCAGTACTTC.